This TCR beta chain is from a study of beta chain features in type 1 diabetes. Study-wide context: Comparable age, gender and cell yields were observed in patients relative to healthy donors. Summed over all samples, the examined sorted cells came to 85 million to 130 million.

This clone was counted only a few times. The authors reverse transcribed all of the isolated RNA, so sequencing captured expressed TCRB transcripts. The average output of naive, central memory and regulatory T cell samples was several million reads. Data came from immunoSEQ multiplex PCR; TCRdb stores just in-frame clones and leaves some out. Of 140,000 to 150,000 clones listed, under 60% are singletons. Input material: Tregs from blood. The clonotype originates from a man aged 18-30 years in good health.

The CDR3, as DNA: TGCAGTGCCATTTTCGGAGATACGCAGTATTTT. Residues: CSAIFGDTQYF. V gene TRBV20-1 combines with J gene TRBJ2-3; no firm D call. V was trimmed by 6 bases and J by 5 bases, leaving 9 bases between them. Germline CDR1 is DFQATT and CDR2 is SNEGSKA (reference sequence). This CDR3 spans 11 amino acids.